This T cell receptor (beta chain) appears in the sequencing data of a study of technical replicates of blood from a few donors. CDR1 SGHDT and CDR2 YYEEEE come from the germline V gene. V lost 5 bases and J lost 5; bases outside the gene matches: 12. The CDR3 sequence is 15 residues long. Libraries were prepared by immunoSEQ multiplex PCR; TCRdb keeps only in-frame clonotypes and omits some of them. Of tens of thousands of clones in the sample, around 94% were seen once. The sequence came from a human donor in good health. Some clones in this sample may be carry-over from other donors' samples. Sequenced: PBMCs. The chain combines TRBV5-6 with TRBJ1-1, with 7 bases aligning to TRBD1. DNA of the CDR3: TGTGCCAGCAGGAGGGCCCTGACAGGGAGGACTGAAGCTTTCTTT. Amino acids: CASRRALTGRTEAFF.